Below, 31 T cell receptor beta chains from the same sample are listed, as sequenced in a study of cytomegalovirus exposure and HLA in healthy donors (dated by TCRdb to 2015 to 2018). The library relied on the immunoSEQ multiplex PCR assay. Imported from immuneACCESS, the table was reduced by TCRdb to in-frame sequences with V and J called. These copies leave out some clones; in studies compared against another copy, an unresolved V gene accounts for under half, and the cause of the remainder is not known. Recorded for this sample are 250,000 or so clones; 87% of them occurred a single time. Around 11% of the sample belongs to the ten largest clones. Sequenced sample: PBMCs. These receptors were taken from a man aged 18 to 29 in good health and CMV-seropositive.

This clone is judged medium-sized. V and J are TRBV7-6 and TRBJ2-7; 7 positions agree with TRBD2. Germline V gene sequence: CDR1 SGHVS, CDR2 FNYEAQ. The CDR3 runs to 14 residues. V was clipped by 5 bases and J by 5 bases; unmatched bases: 9. The CDR3 protein is CASSIVPGTNEQYF. DNA for the CDR3: TGTGCCAGCAGCATCGTCCCGGGGACTAACGAGCAGTACTTC.

This chain connects TRBV6-1 to TRBJ1-2; no clear D gene. Germline CDR1 is MNHNS and CDR2 is SASEGT. The V end lost 2 bases, the J end lost 4 bases, and 11 bases lay between the germline ends. The length of the CDR3 is 14 residues. DNA for the CDR3: TGTGCCAGCAGTGAAAGGCTGGCGACCTATGGCTACACCTTC. This sequence encodes CASSERLATYGYTF.

The chain carries TRBV11-2 and TRBJ2-5, with D perhaps matching TRBD2 (6 bases). The CDR3 is 14 residues long. Germline CDR1 reads SGHAT; CDR2 reads FQNNGV. V lost 5 bases and J lost 3, with 13 bases in between. As DNA, the CDR3 is TGTGCCAGCAGCCTACTAGCTCCGGAAGAGACCCAGTACTTC. Encoded protein: CASSLLAPEETQYF.

The table lists this clone with a count of one. The V gene is TRBV5-1, the J gene TRBJ2-7, with no clear D. This CDR3 is built from 12 residues. CDR1 and CDR2 from the germline V gene are SGHRS and YFSETQ. V lost 3 bases to trimming and J lost 7 bases, with 11 bases between them. The DNA for the CDR3 is TGCGCCAGCAGCTCGGGCAGGCAAGAGCAGTACTTC. Protein: CASSSGRQEQYF.

The rearrangement joins TRBV7-2 to TRBJ1-5, with 9 positions matching TRBD1. V shed 2 bases and J 5 bases; nucleotides not matched to a gene: 4. The V gene's germline CDR1 is SGHTA and CDR2 FQGNSA. The CDR3 is made up of 15 amino acids. The CDR3 DNA is TGTGCCAGCAGCTTAAGGACAGGGGCGGATCAGCCCCAGCATTTT. This codes for CASSLRTGADQPQHF.

On this clone: The same CDR3 arises from other DNA sequences in this sample as well. V is TRBV30 and J is TRBJ1-5; D remains unclear. Deletions cut 0 bases from V and 3 bases from J, with 6 bases between. Germline V gives CDR1 GTSNPN, CDR2 SVGIG (reference sequence). The CDR3 has 13 residues. CDR3 DNA sequence: TGTGCCTGGAGTGTGCAGGACAATCAGCCCCAGCATTTT. Translation: CAWSVQDNQPQHF.

V usage is TRBV27 and J usage is TRBJ2-7; unclear D gene. This CDR3 comprises 15 residues. V was cut by 1 base and J by 0 bases, with 10 bases left in between. Germline V CDR1 and CDR2: MNHEY, SMNVEV (reference sequence). The CDR3 is CASSLFHTNSYEQYF. CDR3 coding DNA: TGTGCCAGCAGTTTATTTCATACAAACTCCTACGAGCAGTACTTC.

The chain recombines TRBV15 with TRBJ1-2, with 7 bases fitting TRBD1. The trim removed 0 bases at V and 2 bases at J, leaving 3 bases unmatched. The germline gives CDR1 LNHNV, CDR2 YYDKDF (reference sequence). This CDR3 has 15 amino acids. The CDR3 DNA reads as TGTGCCACCAGCAGAGAAACAGGGGCGAACTATGGCTACACCTTC. It specifies CATSRETGANYGYTF.

This sequence joins TRBV10-3 and TRBJ1-4; D might be TRBD1 (5 bases). With 3 bases removed from V and 8 bases from J, the gap between germline ends came to 13 bases. Germline V gene lookup returns CDR1 ENHRY and CDR2 SYGVKD. This CDR3 region has 14 residues. This CDR3 reads CAISESERGEKLFF. The CDR3 DNA sequence: TGTGCCATCAGTGAATCGGAGCGGGGCGAAAAACTGTTTTTT.

The V and J genes are TRBV11-2 and TRBJ2-7, with a weak D call TRBD1 (6 bases). The V end lost 1 base, the J end lost 2 bases, and 15 bases lay between the germline ends. The CDR3 length is 16 residues. CDR1 SGHAT and CDR2 FQNNGV come from the germline V gene. CDR3 bases: TGTGCCAGCAGCTTAGGGACGACAGGTACTACCTACGAGCAGTACTTC. Protein product: CASSLGTTGTTYEQYF.

The V call is TRBV30, the J call TRBJ1-4, with 8 bases lining up with TRBD1. J lost 8 bases, V lost 3 bases, and 8 bases had no gene match. The CDR3 length is 14 residues. In germline, CDR1 is GTSNPN, CDR2 SVGIG (reference sequence). CDR3 coding DNA: TGTGCCTGGAGCCAGGGGGCCCCCTTCGAAAAACTGTTTTTT. The encoded protein is CAWSQGAPFEKLFF.

The chain uses TRBV4-2 and TRBJ1-2; 9 nucleotides line up with TRBD1. The V gene end was trimmed by 5 bases and the J gene end by 4 bases; junction bases not matched to a gene: 8. Germline CDR1 LGHNA, CDR2 YNFKEQ. This CDR3 spans 15 amino acids. The DNA for the CDR3 is TGTGCCAGCAGCGGAGGGACAGGGAGGAGCTATGGCTACACCTTC. Translation: CASSGGTGRSYGYTF.

This clone was found once. This sequence joins TRBV2 and TRBJ2-3; 8 nucleotides align to TRBD1. CDR3 length equals 14 residues. The germline CDR1 and CDR2 sequences are SNHLY and FYNNEI. The chain's CDR3 is CADARGRTPDTQYF. DNA of the CDR3: TGTGCGGACGCCAGGGGGCGCACCCCAGATACGCAGTATTTT.

The chain combines TRBV7-8 with TRBJ2-7; TRBD2 is a possible D gene (7 bases). Deletions cut 5 bases from V and 1 base from J, with 18 bases between. The CDR3 runs to 16 residues. The V gene's germline CDR1 is SGHVS and CDR2 FQNEAQ. DNA of the CDR3: TGTGCCAGCAGCGCCCGACACCGGGGGGCTTCCTACGAGCAGTACTTC. It specifies CASSARHRGASYEQYF.

This clone appeared once. This chain joins TRBV7-3 and TRBJ2-3, with 9 bases that match TRBD2. J was trimmed by 3 bases and V by 2 bases; bases with no gene match: 3. The CDR3 length is 15 residues. Germline CDR1 reads SGHTA; CDR2 reads FQGTGA. The CDR3 bases are TGTGCCAGCAGCTTAGCGGGAGGGCCGACAGATACGCAGTATTTT. It yields the protein CASSLAGGPTDTQYF. The entire variable domain, with the rest obtained from reference TRBV7-3 and TRBJ2-3, is as follows: GAGVSQTPSNKVTEKGKYVELRCDPISGHTALYWYRQSLGQGPEFLIYFQGTGAADDSGLPNDRFFAVRPEGSVSTLKIQRTERGDSAVYLCASSLAGGPTDTQYFGPGTRLTVL.

Notes on this clone: This sample also contains other DNA sequences that code for the same CDR3. CDR3 protein: CASSLGQGYYEQYF. The CDR3, as DNA: TGCGCCAGCAGCTTGGGACAGGGATACTACGAGCAGTACTTC. This sequence joins TRBV5-1 and TRBJ2-7; the match to TRBD1 covers 7 bases. Germline V gives CDR1 SGHRS, CDR2 YFSETQ. V lost 0 bases, J lost 3 bases, and 3 bases stayed unmatched. This CDR3 spans 14 amino acids. The full variable domain, completed using reference TRBV5-1 and TRBJ2-7, is KAGVTQTPRYLIKTRGQQVTLSCSPISGHRSVSWYQQTPGQGLQFLFEYFSETQRNKGNFPGRFSGRQFSNSRSEMNVSTLELGDSALYLCASSLGQGYYEQYFGPGTRLTVT.

V gene TRBV4-1 combines with J gene TRBJ1-2; 8 bases are a match to TRBD1. There are 19 residues in the CDR3. CDR1 is MGHRA, CDR2 YSYEKL, per germline. V was pared by 3 bases and J by 0 bases, with 15 bases of the junction left unmatched. Here the CDR3 DNA reads TGCGCCAGCAGCCAGTGGAGGACAGGGAGGGAAAGCACTAACTATGGCTACACCTTC. Translated: CASSQWRTGRESTNYGYTF.

CDR3 nucleotides: TGTGCCAGCAGTTGGTCTAGCGGACTGCCGCCGTACGAGCAGTACTTC. Its protein product is CASSWSSGLPPYEQYF. The chain links TRBV27 to TRBJ2-7, with TRBD2 matching over 7 bases. This CDR3 contains 16 residues. Trimming cost V 4 bases and J 4 bases; bases outside gene matches: 13. Per germline, CDR1 MNHEY and CDR2 SMNVEV (reference sequence).

The chain couples TRBV7-2 to TRBJ2-7; 10 positions agree with TRBD2. From germline, CDR1 is SGHTA and CDR2 FQGNSA. The CDR3 consists of 15 residues. The junction had 4 bases not matched to a gene; V was cut back by 1 base and J by 4 bases. CDR3 sequence: CASSLVSSGSYEQYF. The CDR3 DNA reads TGTGCCAGCAGCTTAGTGTCTAGCGGGAGTTACGAGCAGTACTTC.

The chain uses TRBV5-4 and TRBJ2-3, with D possibly being TRBD2 (5 bases). This CDR3 has 15 amino acids. Trimming took off 3 bases at V and 0 bases at J, with 11 bases between the two ends. CDR1 is SGHNT, CDR2 YYREEE, per germline (reference sequence). The CDR3 nucleotides are TGTGCCAGCAGCTCCTCTAGCAGAAGCACAGATACGCAGTATTTT. Translation: CASSSSSRSTDTQYF.

The J gene is TRBJ1-2, the V gene TRBV6-1, with D possibly TRBD1 on 5 matching bases. This CDR3 region has 12 residues. Trimming removed 6 bases at V and 4 bases at J, with 9 bases between. Germline assignment: CDR1 MNHNS and CDR2 SASEGT. The chain's CDR3 is CASRADSYGYTF. In DNA form, the CDR3 reads TGTGCCAGCAGGGCCGACAGCTATGGCTACACCTTC.

The chain couples TRBV5-4 to TRBJ2-2, with D perhaps TRBD2 (6 bases). The germline V gene encodes CDR1 SGHNT and CDR2 YYREEE (reference sequence). V gave up 4 bases and J gave up 1 base, with 11 bases separating them. CDR3 length: 15 residues. The DNA of the CDR3 is TGTGCCAGCAGCCCGGGACTCAGGAACACCGGGGAGCTGTTTTTT. Protein sequence: CASSPGLRNTGELFF. Full variable domain (rest looked up from reference TRBV5-4 and TRBJ2-2): ETGVTQSPTHLIKTRGQQVTLRCSSQSGHNTVSWYQQALGQGPQFIFQYYREEENGRGNFPPRFSGLQFPNYSSELNVNALELDDSALYLCASSPGLRNTGELFFGEGSRLTVL.

The chain employs TRBV11-2 and TRBJ1-5, with 8 nucleotides matching TRBD1. Germline loops: CDR1 SGHAT, CDR2 FQNNGV. Trimming cost V 5 bases and J 11 bases; bases outside gene matches: 5. The CDR3 has 12 amino acids. The DNA for the CDR3 is TGTGCCAGCAGCCAGGACAGGGAGACCCAGCATTTT. Protein product: CASSQDRETQHF. Complete variable domain (other parts from reference TRBV11-2 and TRBJ1-5): EAGVAQSPRYKIIEKRQSVAFWCNPISGHATLYWYQQILGQGPKLLIQFQNNGVVDDSQLPKDRFSAERLKGVDSTLKIQPAKLEDSAVYLCASSQDRETQHFGDGTRLSIL.

The CDR3 reads CASSSVGNEQFF. Here the CDR3 DNA reads TGCGCCAGCAGCTCAGTGGGCAATGAGCAGTTCTTC. V usage is TRBV4-1 and J usage is TRBJ2-1; no firm D call. Germline V lookup: CDR1 MGHRA, CDR2 YSYEKL. The germline V and J ends were trimmed by 5 bases and 6 bases, with 8 bases remaining between them. The CDR3 totals 12 residues.

Written as DNA, the CDR3 is TGTGCCAGCGGAATAACAGGTGCCACCGGGGAGCTGTTTTTT. Its protein product is CASGITGATGELFF. The rearrangement links TRBV27 to TRBJ2-2; possible D gene TRBD1, 5 bases. Germline CDR1 reads MNHEY; CDR2 reads SMNVEV (reference sequence). This CDR3 has 14 residues. V was shortened by 8 bases and J by 4 bases, with 14 bases between the two germline ends.

The V gene is TRBV11-2, the J gene TRBJ2-1; 7 positions agree with TRBD2. Germline V CDR1 and CDR2: SGHAT, FQNNGV. This CDR3 contains 12 residues. The J segment lost 15 bases and the V segment lost 4 bases, leaving 9 bases of the junction unmatched. The chain's CDR3 is CASSYSSGPGFF. For the CDR3, the DNA is TGTGCCAGCAGCTATTCTAGCGGCCCCGGGTTCTTC.

V is TRBV14 and J is TRBJ2-7; TRBD2 matches 11 bases. The CDR3 extends over 14 amino acids. Germline V CDR1 and CDR2: SGHDN, FVKESK. The V gene end was trimmed by 4 bases and the J gene end by 3 bases; junction bases not matched to a gene: 2. In DNA, the CDR3 is TGTGCCAGCAGCCCAGGACTAGCGGGCTACGAGCAGTACTTC. As protein: CASSPGLAGYEQYF.

The CDR3 loop reads CASSVGLAGGGYEQYF. In DNA, the CDR3 is TGTGCCAGCAGCGTGGGACTAGCGGGAGGCGGATACGAGCAGTACTTC. The rearrangement joins TRBV2 to TRBJ2-7; 15 nucleotides line up with TRBD2. The CDR3 consists of 16 residues. V lost 6 bases, J lost 4 bases, and 7 bases stayed unmatched. Germline CDR1 SNHLY, CDR2 FYNNEI.

This clone was seen just once. The chain combines TRBV28 with TRBJ1-1, with TRBD1 matching over 10 bases. V trimming: 4 bases; J trimming: 7 bases; junction bases outside the gene matches: 6. This CDR3 region has 14 residues. CDR1 is MDHEN and CDR2 is SYDVKM in the germline V gene. This CDR3 is CASSSDRGYYEAFF. CDR3 nucleotides: TGTGCCAGCAGTTCGGACAGGGGGTATTATGAAGCTTTCTTT.

The chain couples TRBV6-5 to TRBJ2-5; 8 bases are shared with TRBD2. Germline V gene sequence: CDR1 MNHEY, CDR2 SVGAGI. CDR3 length equals 14 residues. V lost 6 bases to trimming and J lost 2 bases; unmatched junction nucleotides: 5. The CDR3 coding sequence is TGTGCCAGCAGCGCGACTAGCGAACAAGAGACCCAGTACTTC. It yields the protein CASSATSEQETQYF.

CDR3 protein: CASSDRWGLRSGYTF. CDR3 DNA sequence: TGTGCCAGCAGTGATCGGTGGGGGCTCCGTTCTGGCTACACCTTC. V is TRBV2 and J is TRBJ1-2; possibly TRBD1 for D (6 bases). The germline V gene has CDR1 SNHLY and CDR2 FYNNEI. The CDR3 has 15 residues. Trimming cost V 3 bases and J 7 bases, with 18 bases left between them.